Listed below are T cell receptor beta chains from one sample, sequenced in a study of tumor and adjacent non-tumor tissue in lung cancer. Using its own MiXCR run on the multiplex PCR reads, TCRdb lists one record per CDR3 protein. The repertoire holds approximately 90,000 distinct CDR3 sequences, with around 71% as singletons. Material: lung tumor tissue. The receptors come from a man in his 60s with non-small cell lung cancer. Both conserved end residues are part of each CDR3. D genes are given only for firm matches. Expanded clones are given a class, and other clones once, few, many or no size at all.

size	D	J	V	DNA	CDR3
NA	TRBD1	TRBJ2-5	TRBV20-1	TGCAGAGCTCAAGGCTACGACAGGGTAGAGACGCAGTACTTC	CRAQGYDRVETQYF
NA	NA	TRBJ1-3	TRBV13	TGTGCCAGCAGCTCCCGACAGGCTTCTGGAAACATAATATATTTT	CASSSRQASGNIIYF
once	NA	TRBJ2-3	TRBV20-1	TGCAGTGTTGGAGACAATAATTCTTTCGATACGCAGTATTTT	CSVGDNNSFDTQYF
many	NA	TRBJ2-3	TRBV6-2/TRBV6-3	TGTGCCAGCAGCCAGACAGCGAGCACAGATACGCAGTATTTT	CASSQTASTDTQYF
NA	NA	TRBJ2-7	TRBV6-1	TGTTCCAGCACCGGAACCCGCCCCTACGAGCAGTACTTC	CSSTGTRPYEQYF
NA	NA	TRBJ1-6	TRBV28	TGTGCCGGCAGTATAGAACCCGGGGCCCCTAGGCCCCTCCACTTT	CAGSIEPGAPRPLHF
NA	NA	TRBJ2-2	TRBV29-1	TGTAGCGTTGAAGACATAGTGGGGAACACCAGGGAGCTGTTTTTT	CSVEDIVGNTRELFF
NA	NA	TRBJ2-1	TRBV20-1	TGCAGTGCTAGAGATCGTGCCAGACTGGGGGCTTACATTGAGCAGTTCTTC	CSARDRARLGAYIEQFF
few	NA	TRBJ1-2	TRBV5-5	TGTGCCAGCAGAGTGACACTCAACCATGGCTACACTTTC	CASRVTLNHGYTF
NA	NA	TRBJ1-1	TRBV4-1	TGCGCCAGCAGCCGATCGGCCCCGCGTTCGAAGACTGAGGCTTTCTTT	CASSRSAPRSKTEAFF
NA	NA	TRBJ1-6	TRBV6-1	TGTGCCGGCAGTGCCCGCAGGGGAAATAATTCACCCCTCCACTTT	CAGSARRGNNSPLHF
NA	NA	TRBJ1-6	TRBV20-1	TGCAGTGCGATGACACCGCTTAGCTCCTATAATTCACCCCTCCACTTT	CSAMTPLSSYNSPLHF
once	NA	TRBJ2-1	TRBV28	TGTGCCAGCACCTCCGCCGAGAGGGCCTTCACCAATGAGCAGTTCTTC	CASTSAERAFTNEQFF
NA	NA	TRBJ2-2	TRBV4-2	TGTGCCAGTAGCCAACAAATAGGAAAATCGAACACCGGGGAGCTGTTTTTT	CASSQQIGKSNTGELFF
NA	NA	TRBJ2-2	TRBV6-5	TGTGTCAGCAGTTACGAGAGGGCTCCGAACACCGGGGGGCTGTTTTTT	CVSSYERAPNTGGLFF
NA	NA	TRBJ1-5	TRBV4-1	TGCGCCAGCAGCCAAGATCACGGGTCGAATCAGCCTCAGCATTTT	CASSQDHGSNQPQHF
many	NA	TRBJ1-6	TRBV7-9	TGTGCCAGCAGCTTACGGGATCATAATTCACCCCTCCACTTT	CASSLRDHNSPLHF
NA	NA	TRBJ2-3	TRBV5-6	TGTGCCAGCAGCTTCACTTTAGCAGATGCGCAGTATTTT	CASSFTLADAQYF
NA	NA	TRBJ2-1	TRBV2	TGTGCCAGCAGTATGGGGGCTCCGGAGCAGTTCTTC	CASSMGAPEQFF
NA	NA	TRBJ2-3	TRBV4-1	TGCGCCAACAGCCAAACCGGGGATAGCGATATGCAGTATTTT	CANSQTGDSDMQYF
NA	NA	TRBJ1-4	TRBV20-1	TGCGATGTGCCAGGCCCAAATGAAAAACTGTTTTTT	CDVPGPNEKLFF
NA	NA	TRBJ1-1	TRBV5-6	TGTGCCAGCGGACAGAGGGCAATCACAGAAGCTTTCTTT	CASGQRAITEAFF
many	TRBD1	TRBJ2-1	TRBV12-3/TRBV12-4	TGTGCCAGCAGGTCCCGGGACAGGGGCTACAATGAGCAGTTCTTC	CASRSRDRGYNEQFF
NA	TRBD1	TRBJ1-2	TRBV20-1	TGCAGTGCTAGATTGCCAGGGGGCTATGGCTGCAACTTC	CSARLPGGYGCNF
many	NA	TRBJ1-5	TRBV5-1	TGCGCCAGCAGCTTGTTACGAGGCCAGCCCCAGCATTTT	CASSLLRGQPQHF
NA	NA	TRBJ2-7	TRBV12-3/TRBV12-4	TGTGCCAGTAGCCCTTTGCCCGAGAGAGGGGAGCAGTGCTTC	CASSPLPERGEQCF
once	NA	TRBJ1-6	TRBV4-2	TGTGGCAGCAGCCAAGTAACCCCCGGACAGATCTATAATTCACCCCTCCACTTT	CGSSQVTPGQIYNSPLHF
NA	TRBD1	TRBJ2-3	TRBV12-3/TRBV12-4	TGTGCCAGCAGACTCGGACCGGGACAGGGGACCAGAGATACGCAGTATTTT	CASRLGPGQGTRDTQYF